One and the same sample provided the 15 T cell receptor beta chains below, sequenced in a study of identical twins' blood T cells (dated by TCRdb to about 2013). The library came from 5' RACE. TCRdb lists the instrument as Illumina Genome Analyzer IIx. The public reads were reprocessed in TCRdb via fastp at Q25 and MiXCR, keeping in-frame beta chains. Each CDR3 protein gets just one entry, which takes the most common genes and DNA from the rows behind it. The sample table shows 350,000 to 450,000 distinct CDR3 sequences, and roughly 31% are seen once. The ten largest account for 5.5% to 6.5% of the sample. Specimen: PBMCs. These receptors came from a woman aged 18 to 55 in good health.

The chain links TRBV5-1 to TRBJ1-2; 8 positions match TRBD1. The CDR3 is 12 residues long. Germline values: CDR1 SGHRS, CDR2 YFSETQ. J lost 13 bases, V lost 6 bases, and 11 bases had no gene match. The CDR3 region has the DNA TGCGCCAGCACCCGCGACAGGGGTGTCTGCACCTTC. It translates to CASTRDRGVCTF. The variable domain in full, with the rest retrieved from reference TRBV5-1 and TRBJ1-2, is KAGVTQTPRYLIKTRGQQVTLSCSPISGHRSVSWYQQTPGQGLQFLFEYFSETQRNKGNFPGRFSGRQFSNSRSEMNVSTLELGDSALYLCASTRDRGVCTFGSGTRLTVV.

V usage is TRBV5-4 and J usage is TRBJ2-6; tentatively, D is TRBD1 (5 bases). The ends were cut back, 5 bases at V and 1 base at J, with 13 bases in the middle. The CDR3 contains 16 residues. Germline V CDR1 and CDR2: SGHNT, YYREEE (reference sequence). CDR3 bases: TGTGCCAGCAGAGTTATCAGGGAATCTGGGGCCAACGTCCTGACTTTC. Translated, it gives CASRVIRESGANVLTF.

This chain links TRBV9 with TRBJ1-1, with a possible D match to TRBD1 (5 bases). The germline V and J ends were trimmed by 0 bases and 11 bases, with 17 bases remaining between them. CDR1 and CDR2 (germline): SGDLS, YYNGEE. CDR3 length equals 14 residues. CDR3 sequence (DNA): TGTGCCAGCAGCGTAGAGGGCGGGACCGATGGGGCTTTCTTT. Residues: CASSVEGGTDGAFF.

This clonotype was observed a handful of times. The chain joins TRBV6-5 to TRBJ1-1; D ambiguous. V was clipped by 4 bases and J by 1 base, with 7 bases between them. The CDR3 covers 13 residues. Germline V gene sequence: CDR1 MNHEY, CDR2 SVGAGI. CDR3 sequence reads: CASSFRPNTEAFF. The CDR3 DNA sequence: TGTGCCAGCAGTTTTCGCCCGAACACTGAAGCTTTCTTT.

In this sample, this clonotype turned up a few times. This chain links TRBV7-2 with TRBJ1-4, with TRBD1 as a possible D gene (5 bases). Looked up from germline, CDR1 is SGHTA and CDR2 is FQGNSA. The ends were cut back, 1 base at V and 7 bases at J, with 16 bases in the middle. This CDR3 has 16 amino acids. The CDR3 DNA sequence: TGTGCCAGCAGCTTAGGGGACCGGTTGGGTGGTGAAAAACTGTTTTTT. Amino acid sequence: CASSLGDRLGGEKLFF. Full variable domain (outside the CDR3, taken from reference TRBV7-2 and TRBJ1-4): GAGVSQSPSNKVTEKGKDVELRCDPISGHTALYWYRQSLGQGLEFLIYFQGNSAPDKSGLPSDRFSAERTGGSVSTLTIQRTQQEDSAVYLCASSLGDRLGGEKLFFGSGTQLSVL.

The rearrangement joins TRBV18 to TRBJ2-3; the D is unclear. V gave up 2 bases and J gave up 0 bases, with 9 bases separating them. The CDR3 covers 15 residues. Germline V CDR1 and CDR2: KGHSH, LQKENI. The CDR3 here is CASSPVRRSTDTQYF. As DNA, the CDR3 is TGTGCCAGCTCACCAGTGAGACGGAGCACAGATACGCAGTATTTT.

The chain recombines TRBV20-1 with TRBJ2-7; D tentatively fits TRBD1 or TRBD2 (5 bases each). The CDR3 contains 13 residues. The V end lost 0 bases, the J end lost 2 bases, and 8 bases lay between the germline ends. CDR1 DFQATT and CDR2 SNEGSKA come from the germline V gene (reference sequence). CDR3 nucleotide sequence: TGCAGTGCTAGAGATGTGGGACCCTACGAGCAGTACTTC. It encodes CSARDVGPYEQYF.

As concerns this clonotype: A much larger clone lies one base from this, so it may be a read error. The CDR3 DNA reads TGTGCCAGCCCGCGGGGATCGACCTATGGCTACACCTTC. It encodes CASPRGSTYGYTF. The chain carries TRBV2 and TRBJ1-2; D unresolved. Germline-derived CDR1 and CDR2 are SNHLY and FYNNEI. The CDR3 covers 13 residues. The ends were cut back, 8 bases at V and 4 bases at J, with 14 bases in the middle.

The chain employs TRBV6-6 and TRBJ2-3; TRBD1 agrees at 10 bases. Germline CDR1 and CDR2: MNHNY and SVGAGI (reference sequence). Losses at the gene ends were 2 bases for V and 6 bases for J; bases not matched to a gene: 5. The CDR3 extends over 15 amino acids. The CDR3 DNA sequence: TGTGCCAGCAGTTACGCGGGACAGGGGATCGATACGCAGTATTTT. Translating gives CASSYAGQGIDTQYF.

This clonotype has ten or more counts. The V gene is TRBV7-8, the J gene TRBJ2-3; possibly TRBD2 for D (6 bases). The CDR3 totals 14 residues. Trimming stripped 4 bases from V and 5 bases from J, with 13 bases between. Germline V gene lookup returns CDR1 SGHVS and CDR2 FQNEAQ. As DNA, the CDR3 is TGTGCCAGCAGCTCGGTCGGGGGTAGAGATACGCAGTATTTT. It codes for CASSSVGGRDTQYF.

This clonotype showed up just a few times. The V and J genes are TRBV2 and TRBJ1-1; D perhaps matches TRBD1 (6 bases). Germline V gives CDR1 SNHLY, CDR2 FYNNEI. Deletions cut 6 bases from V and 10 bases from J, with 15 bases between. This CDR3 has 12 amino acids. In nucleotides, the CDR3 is TGTGCCAGCAGCGTGAGGGGGACGCTAGCTTTCTTT. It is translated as CASSVRGTLAFF.

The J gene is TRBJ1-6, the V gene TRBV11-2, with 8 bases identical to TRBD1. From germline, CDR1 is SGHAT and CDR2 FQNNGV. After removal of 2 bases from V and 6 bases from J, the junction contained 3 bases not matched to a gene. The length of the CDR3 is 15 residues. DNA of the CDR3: TGTGCCAGCAGCTTAACAACAGGGGGTAATTCACCCCTCCACTTT. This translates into CASSLTTGGNSPLHF.

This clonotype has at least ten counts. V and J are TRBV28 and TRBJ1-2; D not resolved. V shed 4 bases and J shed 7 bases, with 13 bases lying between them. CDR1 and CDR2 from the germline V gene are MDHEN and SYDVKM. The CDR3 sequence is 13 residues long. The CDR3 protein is CASSSQTTRGYTF. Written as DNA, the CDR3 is TGTGCCAGCAGTTCCCAGACAACGCGTGGCTACACCTTC.

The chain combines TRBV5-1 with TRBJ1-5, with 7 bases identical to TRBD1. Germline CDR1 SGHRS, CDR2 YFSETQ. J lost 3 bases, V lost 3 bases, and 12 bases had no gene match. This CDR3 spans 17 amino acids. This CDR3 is CASSSSTGKQSNQPQHF. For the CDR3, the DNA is TGCGCCAGCAGCTCGTCGACAGGGAAACAGTCCAATCAGCCCCAGCATTTT.

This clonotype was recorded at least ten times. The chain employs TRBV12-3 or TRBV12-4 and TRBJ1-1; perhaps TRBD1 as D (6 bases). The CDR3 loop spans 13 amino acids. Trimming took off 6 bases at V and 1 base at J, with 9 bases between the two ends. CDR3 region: CASSPQGNTEAFF. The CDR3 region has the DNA TGTGCCAGCAGCCCACAGGGGAACACTGAAGCTTTCTTT.